A selection of T cell receptor beta chains follows, all from one sample in a study of PD-1 blockade in classical Hodgkin lymphoma. Produced via immunoSEQ multiplex PCR; TCRdb's table is partial and in-frame only. This sample carries about 84,000 clones, about nine tenths of them seen once, and the ten largest clones take about 20%. The sequences come from peripheral blood mononuclear cells (PBMCs), collected at baseline. These receptors originate from a human donor with classical Hodgkin lymphoma. The CDR3 runs from the conserved cysteine through the conserved F or W. The order of the fields is J gene, V gene, D gene, clone size, CDR3 DNA, CDR3 protein. A D gene is named only where the DNA matches it firmly. Size is omitted from some rows. Given values are once, few, many or a class for expanded clones.

J: TRBJ2-5; V: TRBV5-6; D: TRBD2; size: .; DNA: TGTGCCAGCAGCTCCGGGGGTAGCGGGAGCGCCCCGGAGACCCAGTACTTC; CDR3: CASSSGGSGSAPETQYF
J: TRBJ2-3; V: TRBV7-2; D: .; size: .; DNA: TGTGCCAGCAGCCCCTCAACGGGCTTGGGGACAGATACGCAGTATTTT; CDR3: CASSPSTGLGTDTQYF
J: TRBJ1-4; V: TRBV28; D: .; size: once; DNA: TGTGCCAGCAGTTTACTTCTCGGGAGAGATAGTGAAAAACTGTTTTTT; CDR3: CASSLLLGRDSEKLFF
J: TRBJ1-2; V: TRBV6-4; D: TRBD1; size: .; DNA: TGTGCCAGCAGTGACTTAGGACAGGGCGGTAGCTATGGCTACACCTTC; CDR3: CASSDLGQGGSYGYTF
J: TRBJ2-1; V: TRBV5-4; D: TRBD2; size: .; DNA: TGTGCCAGCACCTCCCCGGGGGGCGGGAGGACCGTCAATGAGCAGTTCTTC; CDR3: CASTSPGGGRTVNEQFF
J: TRBJ1-1; V: TRBV18; D: .; size: .; DNA: TGTGCCAGCTCGCCCTTCGATGGGGGGGGGTATCGCACTGAAGCTTTCTTT; CDR3: CASSPFDGGGYRTEAFF
J: TRBJ1-5; V: TRBV5-8; D: .; size: .; DNA: TGTGCCAGCAGCTTGGGTGAGCCCCAGCATTTT; CDR3: CASSLGEPQHF
J: TRBJ2-5; V: TRBV7-2; D: TRBD2; size: .; DNA: TGTGCCAGCAGCTTACTCCCCAGCGGGAGCGGAGAGACCCAGTACTTC; CDR3: CASSLLPSGSGETQYF
J: TRBJ2-7; V: TRBV5-4; D: .; size: .; DNA: TGTGCCAGCAGCTTAGTGGGAGGTAATACCTACGAGCAGTACTTC; CDR3: CASSLVGGNTYEQYF
J: TRBJ2-3; V: TRBV27; D: .; size: .; DNA: TGTGCCAGCATTGGGTGGGATACGCAGTATTTT; CDR3: CASIGWDTQYF